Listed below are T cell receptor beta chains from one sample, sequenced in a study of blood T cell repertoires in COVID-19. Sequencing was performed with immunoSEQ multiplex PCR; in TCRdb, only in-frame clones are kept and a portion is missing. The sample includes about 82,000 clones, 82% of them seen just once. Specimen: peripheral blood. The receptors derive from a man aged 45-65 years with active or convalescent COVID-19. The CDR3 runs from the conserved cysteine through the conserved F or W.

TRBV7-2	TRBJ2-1	CASSGGQDSYNEQFF
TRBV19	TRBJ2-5	CASSRQYGEETQYF
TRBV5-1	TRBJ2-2	CASSALAGGTGELFF
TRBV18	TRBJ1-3	CASSPSGAGNTIYF
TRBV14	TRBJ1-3	CASSQVTQPDGDSGNTIYF
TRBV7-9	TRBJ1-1	CASSLAQGEHTEAFF
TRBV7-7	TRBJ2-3	CASSPTGFWTDTQYF
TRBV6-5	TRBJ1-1	CASSSGQGGNTEAFF
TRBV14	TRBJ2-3	CASSLLSLDTQYF
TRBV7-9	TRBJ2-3	CASSPPRGSTDTQYF
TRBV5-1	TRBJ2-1	CASSYSGTNYNEQFF
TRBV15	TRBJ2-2	CATSPAAIPGELFF
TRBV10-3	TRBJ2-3	CAIKGTSTDTQYF
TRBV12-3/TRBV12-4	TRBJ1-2	CASSTGQGDGYTF
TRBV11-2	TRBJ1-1	CASSLQGTEAFF
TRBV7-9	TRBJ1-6	CASSLEGRWGAGGQSPLHF
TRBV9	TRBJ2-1	CASSAGTGNYNEQFF
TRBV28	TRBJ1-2	CASRQDDRVRANYGYTF
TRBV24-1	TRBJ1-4	CATSGPQANEKLFF
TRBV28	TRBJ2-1	CASSLRLAGTGEDNEQFF
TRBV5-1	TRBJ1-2	CASSERTGGGYTF
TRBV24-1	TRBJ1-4	CATTQNRDFLTTNEKLFF
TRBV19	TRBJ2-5	CASSAQQLQETQYF
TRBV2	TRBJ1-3	CASTPRDRAGNTIYF